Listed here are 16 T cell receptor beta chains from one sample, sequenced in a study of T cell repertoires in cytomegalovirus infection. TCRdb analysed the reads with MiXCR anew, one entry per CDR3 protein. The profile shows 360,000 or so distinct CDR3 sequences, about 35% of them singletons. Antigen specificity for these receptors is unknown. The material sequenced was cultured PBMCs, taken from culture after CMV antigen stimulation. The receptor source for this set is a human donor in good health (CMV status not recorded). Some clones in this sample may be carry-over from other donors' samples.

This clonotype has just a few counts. This CDR3 reads CASSIEGTGGLLSYNEQFF. DNA for the CDR3: TGTGCCAGTAGTATAGAGGGGACAGGGGGCCTCTTATCCTACAATGAGCAGTTCTTC. This chain uses TRBV19 with TRBJ2-1; TRBD1 matches 12 bases. The V and J ends lost 0 bases and 1 base, in that order; junction bases with no gene match: 7. Germline lookup yields CDR1 LNHDA and CDR2 SQIVND (reference sequence). The CDR3 is 19 amino acids. The entire variable domain, with the rest obtained from reference TRBV19 and TRBJ2-1, is as follows: DGGITQSPKYLFRKEGQNVTLSCEQNLNHDAMYWYRQDPGQGLRLIYYSQIVNDFQKGDIAEGYSVSREKKESFPLTVTSAQKNPTAFYLCASSIEGTGGLLSYNEQFFGPGTRLTVL.

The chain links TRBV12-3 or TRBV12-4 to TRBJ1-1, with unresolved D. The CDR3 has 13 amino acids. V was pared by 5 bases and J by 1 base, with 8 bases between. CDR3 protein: CASSDTKNTEAFF. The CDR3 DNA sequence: TGTGCCAGCAGTGATACAAAGAACACTGAAGCTTTCTTT.

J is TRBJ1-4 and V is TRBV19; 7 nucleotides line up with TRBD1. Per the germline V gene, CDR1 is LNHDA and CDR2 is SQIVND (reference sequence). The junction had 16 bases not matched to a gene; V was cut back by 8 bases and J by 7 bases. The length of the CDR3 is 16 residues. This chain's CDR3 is CASARTTGPTTEKLFF. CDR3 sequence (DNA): TGTGCCAGTGCGAGAACGACAGGGCCCACCACTGAAAAACTGTTTTTT.

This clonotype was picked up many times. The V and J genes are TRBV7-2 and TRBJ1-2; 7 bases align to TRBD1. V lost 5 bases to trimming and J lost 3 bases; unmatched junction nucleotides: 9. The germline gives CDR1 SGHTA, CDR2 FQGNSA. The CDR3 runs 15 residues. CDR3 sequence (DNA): TGTGCCAGCAGCCCACGACAGGGTATGGACTATGGCTACACCTTC. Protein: CASSPRQGMDYGYTF. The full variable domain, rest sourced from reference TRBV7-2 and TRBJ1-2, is GAGVSQSPSNKVTEKGKDVELRCDPISGHTALYWYRQSLGQGLEFLIYFQGNSAPDKSGLPSDRFSAERTGGSVSTLTIQRTQQEDSAVYLCASSPRQGMDYGYTFGSGTRLTVV.

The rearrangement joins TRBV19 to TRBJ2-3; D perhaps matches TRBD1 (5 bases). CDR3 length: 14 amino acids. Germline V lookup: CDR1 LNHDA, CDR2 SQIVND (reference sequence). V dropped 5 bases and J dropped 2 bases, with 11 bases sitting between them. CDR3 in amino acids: CASSAQAYTDTQYF. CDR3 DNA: TGTGCCAGTAGTGCACAGGCGTACACAGATACGCAGTATTTT.

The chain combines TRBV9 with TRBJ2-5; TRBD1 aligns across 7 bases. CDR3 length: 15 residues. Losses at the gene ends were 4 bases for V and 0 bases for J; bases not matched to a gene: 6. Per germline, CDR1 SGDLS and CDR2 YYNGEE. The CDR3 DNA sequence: TGTGCCAGCAGCCCGGGACAGCTAAACCAAGAGACCCAGTACTTC. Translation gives CASSPGQLNQETQYF.

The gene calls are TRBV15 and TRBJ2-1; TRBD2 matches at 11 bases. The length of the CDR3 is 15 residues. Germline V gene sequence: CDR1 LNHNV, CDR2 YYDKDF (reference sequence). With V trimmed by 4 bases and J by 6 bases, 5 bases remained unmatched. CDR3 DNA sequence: TGTGCCACCAGCACCTCTAGCGGGAGGCGCAATGAGCAGTTCTTC. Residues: CATSTSSGRRNEQFF.

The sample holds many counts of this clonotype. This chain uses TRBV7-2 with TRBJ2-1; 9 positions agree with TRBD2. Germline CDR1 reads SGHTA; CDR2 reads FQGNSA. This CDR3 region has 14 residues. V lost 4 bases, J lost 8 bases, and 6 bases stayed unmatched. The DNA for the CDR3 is TGTGCCAGCAGCTCGGTAGCGGGAGCCTATGAGCAGTTCTTC. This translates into CASSSVAGAYEQFF.

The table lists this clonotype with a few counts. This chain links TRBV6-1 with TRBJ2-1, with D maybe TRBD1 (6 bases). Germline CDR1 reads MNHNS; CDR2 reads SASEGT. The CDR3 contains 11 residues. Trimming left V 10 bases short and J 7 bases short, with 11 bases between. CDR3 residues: CATRTVNEQFF. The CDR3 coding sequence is TGTGCCACCCGGACAGTAAATGAGCAGTTCTTC.

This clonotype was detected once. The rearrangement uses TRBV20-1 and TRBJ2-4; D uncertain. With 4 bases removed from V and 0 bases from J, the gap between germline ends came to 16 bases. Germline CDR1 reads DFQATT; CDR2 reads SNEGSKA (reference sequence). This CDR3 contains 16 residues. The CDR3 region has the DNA TGCAGTGCTATCATCGGAGCAAATTTAGCCAAAAACATTCAGTACTTC. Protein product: CSAIIGANLAKNIQYF.

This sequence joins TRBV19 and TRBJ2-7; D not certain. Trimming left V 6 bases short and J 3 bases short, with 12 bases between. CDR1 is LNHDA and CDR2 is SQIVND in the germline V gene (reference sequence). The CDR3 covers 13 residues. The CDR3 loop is CASSIAHGYEQYV. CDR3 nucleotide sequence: TGTGCCAGTAGCATCGCCCACGGCTACGAGCAGTACGTC.

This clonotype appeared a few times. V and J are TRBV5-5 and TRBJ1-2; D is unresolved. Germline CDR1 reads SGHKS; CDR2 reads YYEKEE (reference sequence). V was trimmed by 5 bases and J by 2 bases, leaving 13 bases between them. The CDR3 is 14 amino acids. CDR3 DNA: TGTGCCAGCAGACCGCCAGCAGCCAACTATGGCTACACCTTC. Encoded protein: CASRPPAANYGYTF.

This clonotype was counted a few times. Here the CDR3 reads CASSPRAGGGEKLFF. CDR3 in DNA: TGTGCCAGCTCACCACGGGCAGGGGGCGGAGAAAAACTGTTTTTT. V is TRBV18 and J is TRBJ1-4, with 8 bases that match TRBD1. V shed 1 base and J 8 bases; nucleotides not matched to a gene: 6. The CDR3 spans 15 residues. Germline values: CDR1 KGHSH, CDR2 LQKENI.

Here the CDR3 reads CSARDPSADNEKLFF. The CDR3 DNA sequence: TGCAGTGCTAGAGATCCGTCGGCGGATAATGAAAAACTGTTTTTT. The V gene is TRBV20-1, the J gene TRBJ1-4; D ambiguous. From germline, CDR1 is DFQATT and CDR2 SNEGSKA (reference sequence). The CDR3 loop spans 15 amino acids. Trimming took off 0 bases at V and 4 bases at J, with 12 bases between the two ends.

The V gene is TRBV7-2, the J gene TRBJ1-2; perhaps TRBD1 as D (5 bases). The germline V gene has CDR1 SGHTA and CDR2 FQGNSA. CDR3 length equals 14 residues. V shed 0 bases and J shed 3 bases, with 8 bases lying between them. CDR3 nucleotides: TGTGCCAGCAGCTTAGCGGTGGGGGACTATGGCTACACCTTC. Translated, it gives CASSLAVGDYGYTF.

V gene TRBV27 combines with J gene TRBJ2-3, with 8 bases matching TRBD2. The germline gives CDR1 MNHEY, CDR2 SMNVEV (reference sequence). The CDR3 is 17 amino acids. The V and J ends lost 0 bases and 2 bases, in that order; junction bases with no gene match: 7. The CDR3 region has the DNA TGTGCCAGCAGTTTATCGGCGGCGGGGGGCCCCACAGATACGCAGTATTTT. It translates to CASSLSAAGGPTDTQYF.